Following are 19 T cell receptor beta chains from one sample sequenced in a study of human T cells and chemical hapten exposure. Unfractionated whole blood yielded the extracted total RNA. TCRdb re-derived calls from the 5' RACE reads in MiXCR, one entry per CDR3 protein. The sample records 100,000 to 120,000 distinct CDR3 sequences, more than 15% being singletons. The receptors stem from a human donor in good health.

This clonotype occurred a few times. The chain employs TRBV28 and TRBJ2-7, with TRBD2 as a possible D gene (5 bases). Trimming took 6 bases from V and 7 from J, leaving 10 bases between them. This CDR3 is built from 11 residues. Germline-derived CDR1 and CDR2 are MDHEN and SYDVKM. CDR3 amino acids: CASSPGGEQYF. The CDR3 DNA reads TGTGCCAGCAGCCCCGGCGGGGAGCAGTACTTC.

V and J are TRBV5-4 and TRBJ1-6; 7 nucleotides align to TRBD1. The V and J ends lost 5 bases and 9 bases, in that order; junction bases with no gene match: 11. Looked up from germline, CDR1 is SGHNT and CDR2 is YYREEE (reference sequence). The CDR3 extends over 15 amino acids. The CDR3 protein is CASSPDRTGPSPLHF. CDR3 bases: TGTGCCAGCAGTCCTGATAGGACAGGACCTTCACCCCTCCACTTT.

This clonotype was detected only a few times. This sequence joins TRBV12-3 or TRBV12-4 and TRBJ2-4; D unresolved. V lost 3 bases and J lost 5, with 8 bases in between. The CDR3 totals 13 residues. This chain's CDR3 is CASSFGHQNIQYF. In DNA form, the CDR3 reads TGTGCCAGCAGTTTCGGCCATCAAAACATTCAGTACTTC.

This clonotype was seen more than once but under ten times. V and J are TRBV30 and TRBJ1-5; D call uncertain. Germline V lookup: CDR1 GTSNPN, CDR2 SVGIG (reference sequence). Trimming left V 1 base short and J 5 bases short, with 9 bases between. The CDR3 sequence is 13 residues long. The CDR3 DNA reads TGTGCCTGGAGTGGTAGGGTTGATCAGCCCCAGCATTTT. Translation gives CAWSGRVDQPQHF.

The CDR3 reads CASSFSTGYGYTF. CDR3 DNA sequence: TGCGCCAGCAGCTTCTCAACAGGGTATGGCTACACCTTC. The gene calls are TRBV5-1 and TRBJ1-2; D perhaps matches TRBD1 (6 bases). This CDR3 has 13 amino acids. Trimming pared 2 bases from V and 5 bases from J, leaving 10 bases between. From germline, CDR1 is SGHRS and CDR2 YFSETQ.

J is TRBJ1-3 and V is TRBV27, with D hard to call. Germline V lookup: CDR1 MNHEY, CDR2 SMNVEV (reference sequence). This CDR3 spans 14 amino acids. The V end lost 4 bases, the J end lost 3 bases, and 10 bases lay between the germline ends. This CDR3 reads CASSSYGSGNTIYF. The CDR3 DNA reads as TGTGCCAGCAGTTCCTATGGGAGTGGAAACACCATATATTTT.

This clonotype was recorded a few times. The chain is built from TRBV6-5 and TRBJ2-3; TRBD1 matches at 7 bases. Germline lookup yields CDR1 MNHEY and CDR2 SVGAGI. The length of the CDR3 is 16 residues. Germline trimming cut 2 bases from V and 3 bases from J; bases unmatched to any gene: 8. CDR3 sequence (DNA): TGTGCCAGCAGTTACGTACCGACAGGGATTACAGATACGCAGTATTTT. Translated, it gives CASSYVPTGITDTQYF.

The chain carries TRBV4-1 and TRBJ2-7; 8 bases fit TRBD2. The junction had 7 bases not matched to a gene; V was cut back by 3 bases and J by 0 bases. This CDR3 has 16 residues. Germline V CDR1 and CDR2: MGHRA, YSYEKL. CDR3 protein: CASSHLAGPSSYEQYF. In nucleotides, the CDR3 is TGCGCCAGCAGCCACTTAGCGGGGCCGAGCTCCTACGAGCAGTACTTC.

In its sample, this clonotype was seen a few times. This chain uses TRBV18 with TRBJ1-4, with unresolved D. Germline V gene lookup returns CDR1 KGHSH and CDR2 LQKENI. The CDR3 is 13 amino acids. Trimming left V 5 bases short and J 4 bases short, with 8 bases between. The CDR3 is CASSTQRNEKLFF. CDR3 bases: TGTGCCAGCTCAACTCAGCGTAATGAAAAACTGTTTTTT. Full variable domain (outside the CDR3, taken from reference TRBV18 and TRBJ1-4): NAGVMQNPRHLVRRRGQEARLRCSPMKGHSHVYWYRQLPEEGLKFMVYLQKENIIDESGMPKERFSAEFPKEGPSILRIQQVVRGDSAAYFCASSTQRNEKLFFGSGTQLSVL.

The V gene is TRBV20-1, the J gene TRBJ2-5; 7 bases match TRBD2. Unmatched junction bases numbered 6, after V lost 7 bases and J lost 4 bases. CDR3 length equals 12 residues. Germline CDR1 reads DFQATT; CDR2 reads SNEGSKA (reference sequence). The CDR3 reads CSVGTTGETQYF. CDR3 in DNA: TGCAGTGTAGGGACTACAGGAGAGACCCAGTACTTC.

This clonotype occurred a few times. The chain employs TRBV28 and TRBJ2-7, with 7 bases identical to TRBD1. Looked up from germline, CDR1 is MDHEN and CDR2 is SYDVKM. This CDR3 has 17 residues. J gave up 5 bases and V 5 bases, and 18 bases lay outside the gene matches. The DNA of the CDR3 is TGTGCCAGCAGTACGCCCCGACTCGACAGGGTCGGGAACGAGCAGTACTTC. Protein: CASSTPRLDRVGNEQYF.

This clonotype was detected only once. V and J are TRBV3-1 and TRBJ2-1; 12 bases match TRBD2. Germline-derived CDR1 and CDR2 are LGHDT and YNNKEL (reference sequence). The CDR3 runs to 15 residues. Trimming took 6 bases from V and 7 from J; bases not matched to a gene: 7. CDR3 in DNA: TGTGCCAGCAGGGGCACTAGCGGGAGGCCGAATGAGCAGTTCTTC. It codes for CASRGTSGRPNEQFF.

This chain connects TRBV6-6 to TRBJ2-5; 13 bases line up with TRBD2. The germline V gene has CDR1 MNHNY and CDR2 SVGAGI (reference sequence). The CDR3 length is 16 residues. The trim removed 6 bases at V and 1 base at J, leaving 5 bases unmatched. CDR3 nucleotide sequence: TGTGCCAGCAGGCCGGGACTAGCGGGGCTCCAAGAGACCCAGTACTTC. It encodes CASRPGLAGLQETQYF.

The gene calls are TRBV28 and TRBJ1-1; 7 nucleotides agree with TRBD1. Germline lookup yields CDR1 MDHEN and CDR2 SYDVKM. The CDR3 contains 17 residues. V dropped 3 bases and J dropped 0; count of bases not matched to a gene: 10. The CDR3 DNA reads as TGTGCCAGCAGTTTGTACAGGGGCCCAACTATGAACACTGAAGCTTTCTTT. This codes for CASSLYRGPTMNTEAFF.

This sequence joins TRBV20-1 and TRBJ1-1, with TRBD1 identical over 9 bases. Germline loops: CDR1 DFQATT, CDR2 SNEGSKA (reference sequence). The CDR3 runs 17 residues. V dropped 6 bases and J dropped 0; count of bases not matched to a gene: 14. CDR3 protein: CSAELSGTGIMNTEAFF. CDR3 nucleotide sequence: TGCAGTGCGGAACTGTCGGGGACAGGGATCATGAACACTGAAGCTTTCTTT.

This clonotype was seen a handful of times. V gene TRBV5-1 combines with J gene TRBJ1-1; weak D call: TRBD1 (5 bases). The CDR3 length is 15 residues. Germline CDR1 reads SGHRS; CDR2 reads YFSETQ. With 0 bases removed from V and 2 bases from J, the gap between germline ends came to 11 bases. CDR3 nucleotides: TGCGCCAGCAGCTTGGCACCTCAGGGAAACACTGAAGCTTTCTTT. Amino acids: CASSLAPQGNTEAFF.

There are a few counts of this clonotype. V is TRBV28 and J is TRBJ1-1; no clear D gene. V dropped 2 bases and J dropped 0 bases, with 10 bases sitting between them. Germline V lookup: CDR1 MDHEN, CDR2 SYDVKM. The length of the CDR3 is 15 residues. As DNA, the CDR3 is TGTGCCAGCAGTTTAACCGGCAGCATGAACACTGAAGCTTTCTTT. Its protein is CASSLTGSMNTEAFF.

This clonotype turned up a few times. The genes are TRBV7-8 and TRBJ1-6; 10 bases line up with TRBD1. Germline values: CDR1 SGHVS, CDR2 FQNEAQ. After removal of 1 base from V and 9 bases from J, the junction contained 3 bases not matched to a gene. The CDR3 totals 15 residues. CDR3 in amino acids: CASSLEGQGLSPLHF. The CDR3 DNA is TGTGCCAGCAGCTTAGAGGGACAGGGGCTTTCACCCCTCCACTTT.

The chain carries TRBV5-1 and TRBJ2-7; D gene ambiguous. CDR3 length: 11 residues. The V end was cut by 4 bases, the J end by 7 bases, with 9 bases between. Per germline, CDR1 SGHRS and CDR2 YFSETQ. CDR3 nucleotides: TGCGCCAGCAGCGACGGGCGAGAGCAGTACTTC. Protein sequence: CASSDGREQYF.